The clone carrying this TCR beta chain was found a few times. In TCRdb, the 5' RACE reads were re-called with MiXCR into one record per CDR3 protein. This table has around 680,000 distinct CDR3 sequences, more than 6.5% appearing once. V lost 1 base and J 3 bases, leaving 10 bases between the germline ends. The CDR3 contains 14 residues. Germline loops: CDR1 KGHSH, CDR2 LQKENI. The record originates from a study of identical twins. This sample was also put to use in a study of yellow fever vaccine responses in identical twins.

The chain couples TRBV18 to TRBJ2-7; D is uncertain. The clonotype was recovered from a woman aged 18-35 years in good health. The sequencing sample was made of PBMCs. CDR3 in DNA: TGTGCCAGCTCACCACTGCTAGAACTCTACGAGCAGTACTTC. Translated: CASSPLLELYEQYF. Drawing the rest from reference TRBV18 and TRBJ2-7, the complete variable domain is NAGVMQNPRHLVRRRGQEARLRCSPMKGHSHVYWYRQLPEEGLKFMVYLQKENIIDESGMPKERFSAEFPKEGPSILRIQQVVRGDSAAYFCASSPLLELYEQYFGPGTRLTVT.